Included here is one T cell receptor (beta chain) sequence, with context. Antigen unknown. Measured with immunoSEQ multiplex PCR; TCRdb has only the in-frame clones, and not every one. The sample lists about 34,000 clones, roughly four fifths occurring once. The CDR3 has 14 amino acids. Germline CDR1 SGHAT, CDR2 FQNNGV. V was shortened by 3 bases and J by 0 bases, with 8 bases between the two germline ends. These data are taken from a study of early stage breast cancer tumors. Study information: Of around 15 invasive breast tumors, about a dozen were hormone receptor-positive, HER2-negative. Invasive lobular carcinomas made up about 30% of the 12 ER+/PR+/HER2- tumors.

Study outcomes and limitations: In about 90% of the 16 patients, blood comparison separated tumor from normal breast. Commonly generated sequences made up most enriched TCRB sequences shared between patients.

Sequenced input: breast tumor tissue. The origin of this receptor is a person aged 25 to 39 with breast cancer. This chain joins TRBV11-2 and TRBJ1-1, with D possibly matching TRBD1 (5 bases). The CDR3 is CASSFDSLNTEAFF. Written as DNA, the CDR3 is TGTGCCAGCAGCTTTGACAGCCTGAACACTGAAGCTTTCTTT.